This T cell receptor beta chain comes out of a study of molecular identifiers for immune sequencing clone quantification listed by TCRdb under 2018. Describing the broader study: For a replicate experiment, the RNA from either about 20,000 or 100,000 naive CD8 T cells was divided into five aliquots, and four of those aliquots went on to sequencing. This methods study benchmarked molecular-identifier clustering-based TCR repertoire sequencing (MIDCIRS) and TCR RNA copy counting, using CD8 T cells to do so.

The library was built by means of PCR. TCRdb lists the instrument as NextSeq 500. Preparation of bulk TCR libraries followed a previously described approach, with the TCR primers listed in Table S5. The Qiagen AllPrep DNA/RNA kit was used to purify total RNA. Before any analysis, reads coming from multiple sequencing runs of the same library were combined into one pool. On the authors' methods: Reads were retained only if an exact TCR constant sequence was present, and the retained reads were trimmed to 150 nt and grouped according to their 12-nt molecular barcodes. Within each barcode group, reads were sub-clustered at a 15% Levenshtein threshold, and quality-weighted consensus sequences were built per RNA molecule. Non-functional sequences were discarded, and so were lower-count sequences lying one edit away from another sequence. Barcode sub-clusters with fewer than 20% of the maximum read count were removed, based on fitting two negative binomial distributions. TCRdb reprocessed the public reads (quality trimming at Q25 with fastp, clone calling with MiXCR) and kept in-frame beta chains. One record per CDR3 amino acid sequence lists the most common genes and DNA. TCRdb's processing, not the authors', yielded these V and J calls. In this sample the table shows some 590,000 distinct CDR3 sequences, 25% of which occur a single time. The top ten hold around 0.78% of the sample.

General findings and caveats noted by the study authors: The naive libraries included spiked-in Jurkat TCR RNA (around 9 copies' worth), and this RNA is not part of the donor repertoire. Highly expanded clone sizes could be underestimated because identical TCR molecules may share a barcode. Even against a background of 750,000 to 1,000,000 naive CD8 T cells, spiked-in Jurkat TCR RNA amounting to a single cell's worth was reported to be detectable. In CMV-specific effector cells, clones with more than 20 RNA copies contained over 98% of molecules, whereas in naive cells such clones contained under 1% of molecules. When barcode sub-clustering was left out, chimeric consensus sequences inflated TCR diversity, with chimeras reaching as high as 47%. Modeling estimated 2.5 to 3 recovered TCR RNA copies per cell, compared with about ten by digital PCR, which implies 30% to 35% capture efficiency.

This clonotype appeared many times. Its antigen target is currently unknown. No qualities accompany the bases; no much larger clone lies one base away. Naive CD8 T cell libraries were made from roughly 20,000 to 1,000,000 sorted cells using 10%, 30% or 50% of purified RNA. On a BD FACSAria II, naive CD8 T cells were FACS-sorted as CD8+CD4-CCR7+CD45RA+ and collected into RLT Plus buffer. To test detection sensitivity, Jurkat RNA equivalent to approximately ten TCR copies was spiked into samples of about 17,000-1,100,000 naive CD8 T cells. Enrichment of CD8 T cells was done with RosetteSep CD8+ T Cell Enrichment Cocktail plus Ficoll-Paque, and ACK red cell lysis came afterward. Reading the germline V gene gives CDR1 SGDLS and CDR2 YYNGEE. The CDR3 covers 17 residues, taking in both the cysteine and the phenylalanine. Just CDR3 DNA is preserved here, 51 bases in frame from base 1. V is reduced by 0 bases and J by 0 bases, leaving a spacing of 12 bases between them.

Recombination connected TRBV9 to TRBJ2-2, with TRBD1 as a weak D call on 5 bases. Sequenced sample: naive CD8+ T cells from blood, with Jurkat cell RNA spiked in. This sample's cell subset or site label indicates: FACS-sorted CD8+CD4-CCR7+CD45RA+ naive T cells. The sequence came from a human donor in good health. Some libraries in this study had Jurkat cell RNA spiked in. The CDR3 here reads CASSVGPRVTNTGELFF. The sequenced DNA: TGTGCCAGCAGCGTAGGTCCCAGGGTGACGAACACCGGGGAGCTGTTTTTT.